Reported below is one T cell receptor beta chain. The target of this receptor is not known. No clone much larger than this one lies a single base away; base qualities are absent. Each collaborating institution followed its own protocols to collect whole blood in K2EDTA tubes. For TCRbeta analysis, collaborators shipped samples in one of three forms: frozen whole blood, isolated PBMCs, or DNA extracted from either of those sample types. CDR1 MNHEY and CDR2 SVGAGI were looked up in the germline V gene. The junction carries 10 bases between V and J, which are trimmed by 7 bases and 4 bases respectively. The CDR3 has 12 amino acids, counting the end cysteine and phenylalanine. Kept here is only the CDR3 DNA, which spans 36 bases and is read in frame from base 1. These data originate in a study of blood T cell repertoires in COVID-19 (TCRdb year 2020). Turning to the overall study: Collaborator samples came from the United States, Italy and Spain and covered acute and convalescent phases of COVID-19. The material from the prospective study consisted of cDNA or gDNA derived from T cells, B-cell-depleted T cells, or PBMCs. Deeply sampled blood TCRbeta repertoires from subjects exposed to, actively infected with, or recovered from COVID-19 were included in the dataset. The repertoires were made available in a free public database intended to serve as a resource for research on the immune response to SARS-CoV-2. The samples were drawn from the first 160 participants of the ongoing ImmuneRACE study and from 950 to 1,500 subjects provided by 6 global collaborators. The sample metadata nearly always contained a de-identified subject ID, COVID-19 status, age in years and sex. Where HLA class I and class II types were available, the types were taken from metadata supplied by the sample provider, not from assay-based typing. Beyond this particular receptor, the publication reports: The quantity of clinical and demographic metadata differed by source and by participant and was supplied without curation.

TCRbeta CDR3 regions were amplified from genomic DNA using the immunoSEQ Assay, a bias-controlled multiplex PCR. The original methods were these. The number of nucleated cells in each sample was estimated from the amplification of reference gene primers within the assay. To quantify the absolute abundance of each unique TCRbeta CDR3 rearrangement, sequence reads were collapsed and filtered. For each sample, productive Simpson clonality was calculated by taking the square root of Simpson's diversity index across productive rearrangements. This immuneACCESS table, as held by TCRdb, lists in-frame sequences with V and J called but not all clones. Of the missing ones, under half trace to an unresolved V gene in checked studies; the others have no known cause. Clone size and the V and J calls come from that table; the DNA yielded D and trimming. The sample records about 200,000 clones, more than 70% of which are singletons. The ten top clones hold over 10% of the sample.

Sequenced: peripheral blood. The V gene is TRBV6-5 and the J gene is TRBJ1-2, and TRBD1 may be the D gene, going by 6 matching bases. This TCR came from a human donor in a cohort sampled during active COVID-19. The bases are TGTGCCAGCACTGGACAGTCCTATGGCTACACCTTC. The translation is CASTGQSYGYTF.